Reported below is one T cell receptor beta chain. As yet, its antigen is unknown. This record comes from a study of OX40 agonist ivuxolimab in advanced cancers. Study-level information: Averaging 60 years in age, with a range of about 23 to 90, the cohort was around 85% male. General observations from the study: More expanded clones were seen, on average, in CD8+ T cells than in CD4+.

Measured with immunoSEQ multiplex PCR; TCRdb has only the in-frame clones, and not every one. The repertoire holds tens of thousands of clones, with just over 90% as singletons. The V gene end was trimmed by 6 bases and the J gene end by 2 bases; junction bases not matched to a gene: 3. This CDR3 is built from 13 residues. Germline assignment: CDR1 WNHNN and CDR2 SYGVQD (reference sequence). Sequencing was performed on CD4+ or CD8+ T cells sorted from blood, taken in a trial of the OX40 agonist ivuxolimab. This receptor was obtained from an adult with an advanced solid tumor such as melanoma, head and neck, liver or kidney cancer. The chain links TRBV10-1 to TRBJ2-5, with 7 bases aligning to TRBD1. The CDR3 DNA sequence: TGCGCCAGCAGCAAGGACAGGCAAGAGACCCAGTACTTC. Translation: CASSKDRQETQYF.